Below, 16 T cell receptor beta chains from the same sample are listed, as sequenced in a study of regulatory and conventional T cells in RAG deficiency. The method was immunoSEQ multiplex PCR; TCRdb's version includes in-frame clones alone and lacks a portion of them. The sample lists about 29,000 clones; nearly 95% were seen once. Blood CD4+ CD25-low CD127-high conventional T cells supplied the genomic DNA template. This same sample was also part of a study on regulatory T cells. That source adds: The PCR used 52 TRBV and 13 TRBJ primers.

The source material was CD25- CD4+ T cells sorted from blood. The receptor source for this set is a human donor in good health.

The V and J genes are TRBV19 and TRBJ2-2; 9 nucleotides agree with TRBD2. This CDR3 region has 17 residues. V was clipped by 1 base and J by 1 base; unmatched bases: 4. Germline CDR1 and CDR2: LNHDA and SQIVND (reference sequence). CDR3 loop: CASSIVRGGMNTGELFF. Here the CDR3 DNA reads TGTGCCAGTAGTATAGTGCGGGGGGGGATGAACACCGGGGAGCTGTTTTTT.

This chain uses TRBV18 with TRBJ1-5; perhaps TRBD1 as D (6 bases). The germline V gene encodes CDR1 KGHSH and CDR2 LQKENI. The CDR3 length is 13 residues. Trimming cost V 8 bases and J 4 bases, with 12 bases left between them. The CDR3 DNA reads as TGTGCCAGCGCTCCGGGACATAATCAGCCCCAGCATTTT. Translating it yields CASAPGHNQPQHF.

CDR3 sequence: CASRGQANQPQHF. CDR3 nucleotides: TGTGCCAGCAGAGGACAAGCCAATCAGCCCCAGCATTTT. The chain is built from TRBV6-5 and TRBJ1-5; perhaps TRBD1 as D (5 bases). The V gene's germline CDR1 is MNHEY and CDR2 SVGAGI. The V gene lost 6 bases and the J gene lost 3 bases, with 9 bases spanning the gap. The CDR3 covers 13 residues.

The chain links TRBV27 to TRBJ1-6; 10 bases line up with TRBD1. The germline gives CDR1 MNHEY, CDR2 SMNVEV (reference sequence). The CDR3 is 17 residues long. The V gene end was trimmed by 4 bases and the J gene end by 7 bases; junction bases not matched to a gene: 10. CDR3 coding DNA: TGTGCCAGCAGTTCCGGGACAGGGGTGGTTATCAATTCACCCCTCCACTTT. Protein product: CASSSGTGVVINSPLHF.

CDR3 amino acids: CASTLAGGNTGELFF. The CDR3 coding sequence is TGTGCCAGCACTCTGGCAGGGGGCAACACCGGGGAGCTGTTTTTT. This chain uses TRBV2 with TRBJ2-2; 8 nucleotides agree with TRBD1. V trimming: 7 bases; J trimming: 2 bases; junction bases outside the gene matches: 6. Germline lookup yields CDR1 SNHLY and CDR2 FYNNEI. This CDR3 is built from 15 residues.

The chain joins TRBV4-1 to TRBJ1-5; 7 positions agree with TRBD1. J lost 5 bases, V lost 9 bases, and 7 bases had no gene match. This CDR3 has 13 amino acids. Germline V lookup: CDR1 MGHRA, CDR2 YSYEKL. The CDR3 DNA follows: TGCGCCAGACCGGGACAGAAATATCAGCCCCAGCATTTT. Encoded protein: CARPGQKYQPQHF.

The CDR3 nucleotides read TGTGCCAGCATGAAGAGGGTATCCTACGAGCAGTACTTC. As protein: CASMKRVSYEQYF. The V and J genes are TRBV2 and TRBJ2-7; a possible D gene is TRBD2 (5 bases). V lost 7 bases and J lost 1, with 11 bases in between. CDR1 is SNHLY and CDR2 is FYNNEI in the germline V gene. This CDR3 is built from 13 residues.

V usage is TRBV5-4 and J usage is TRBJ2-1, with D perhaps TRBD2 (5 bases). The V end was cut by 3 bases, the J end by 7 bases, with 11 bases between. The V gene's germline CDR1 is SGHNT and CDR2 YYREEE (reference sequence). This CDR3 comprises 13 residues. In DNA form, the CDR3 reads TGTGCCAGCAGCTACTCGGGAAGAAATGAGCAGTTCTTC. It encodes CASSYSGRNEQFF.

Written as DNA, the CDR3 is TGTGCCAGCAGCACCGGACAGTACGAGCAGTACTTC. This codes for CASSTGQYEQYF. The V call is TRBV5-6, the J call TRBJ2-7; tentative D call: TRBD1 (6 bases). V shed 4 bases and J shed 4 bases, with 9 bases lying between them. The V gene's germline CDR1 is SGHDT and CDR2 YYEEEE. CDR3 length: 12 amino acids.

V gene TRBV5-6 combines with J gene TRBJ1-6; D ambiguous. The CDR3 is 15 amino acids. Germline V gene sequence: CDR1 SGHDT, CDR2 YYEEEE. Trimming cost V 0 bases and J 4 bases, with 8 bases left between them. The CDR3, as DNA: TGTGCCAGCAGCTTGGAGGCGGAATATAATTCACCCCTCCACTTT. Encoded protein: CASSLEAEYNSPLHF.

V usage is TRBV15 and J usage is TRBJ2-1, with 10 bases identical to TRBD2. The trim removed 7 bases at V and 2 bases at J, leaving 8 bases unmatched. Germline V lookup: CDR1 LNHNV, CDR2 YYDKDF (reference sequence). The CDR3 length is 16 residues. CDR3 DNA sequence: TGTGCCACCACCCCGAGCGGGGGGGCTGCCTACAATGAGCAGTTCTTC. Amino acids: CATTPSGGAAYNEQFF.

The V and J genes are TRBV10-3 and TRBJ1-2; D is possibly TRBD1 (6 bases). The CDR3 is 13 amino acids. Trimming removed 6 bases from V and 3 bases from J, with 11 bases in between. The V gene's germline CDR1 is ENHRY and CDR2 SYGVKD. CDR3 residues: CAISSDRHYGYTF. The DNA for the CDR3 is TGTGCCATCAGCTCAGACAGGCACTATGGCTACACCTTC.

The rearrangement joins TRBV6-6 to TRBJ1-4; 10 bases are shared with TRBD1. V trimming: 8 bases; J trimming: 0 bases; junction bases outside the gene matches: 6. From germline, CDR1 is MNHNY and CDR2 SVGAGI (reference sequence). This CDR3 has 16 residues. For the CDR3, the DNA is TGTGCCAGCGGAGACAGGGGGCTGACAACTAATGAAAAACTGTTTTTT. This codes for CASGDRGLTTNEKLFF.

The CDR3: CASSLAGPSTEAFF. The CDR3 DNA sequence: TGTGCCAGCAGTTTAGCAGGGCCGAGCACTGAAGCTTTCTTT. This rearrangement joins TRBV28 to TRBJ1-1, with a weak D call TRBD1 (5 bases). This CDR3 has 14 residues. Trimming removed 2 bases from V and 4 bases from J, with 11 bases in between. Per the germline V gene, CDR1 is MDHEN and CDR2 is SYDVKM.

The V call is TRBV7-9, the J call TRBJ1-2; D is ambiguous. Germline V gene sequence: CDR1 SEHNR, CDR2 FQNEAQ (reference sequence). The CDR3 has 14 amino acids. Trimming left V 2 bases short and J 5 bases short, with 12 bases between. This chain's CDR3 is CASSLMRGEYGYTF. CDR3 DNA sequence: TGTGCCAGCAGCTTAATGCGGGGTGAATATGGCTACACCTTC.

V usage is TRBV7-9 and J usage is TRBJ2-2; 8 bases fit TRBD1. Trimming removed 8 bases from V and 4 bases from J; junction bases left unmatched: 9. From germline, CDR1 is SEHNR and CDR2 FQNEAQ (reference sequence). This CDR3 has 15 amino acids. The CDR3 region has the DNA TGTGCCAGCTCTACCCGGACAGGGCCCACCGGGGAGCTGTTTTTT. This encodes CASSTRTGPTGELFF.